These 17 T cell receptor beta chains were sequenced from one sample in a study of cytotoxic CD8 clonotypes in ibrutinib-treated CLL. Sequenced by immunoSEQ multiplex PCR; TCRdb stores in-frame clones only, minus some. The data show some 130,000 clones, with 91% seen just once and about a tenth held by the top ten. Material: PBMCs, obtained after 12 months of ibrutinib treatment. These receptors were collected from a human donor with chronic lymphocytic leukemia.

The CDR3 DNA is TGTGCCAGTAGAACTCATCAGCGTCCCACCGGGGAGCTGTTTTTT. It is translated as CASRTHQRPTGELFF. The rearrangement links TRBV19 to TRBJ2-2; no firm D call. The CDR3 sequence is 15 residues long. The V end lost 6 bases, the J end lost 4 bases, and 15 bases lay between the germline ends. CDR1 is LNHDA, CDR2 SQIVND, per germline (reference sequence).

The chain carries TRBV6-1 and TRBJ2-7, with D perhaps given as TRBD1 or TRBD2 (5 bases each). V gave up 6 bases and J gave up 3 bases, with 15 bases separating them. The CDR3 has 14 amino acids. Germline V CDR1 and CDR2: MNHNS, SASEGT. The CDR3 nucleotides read TGTGCCAGCAGGGGAGACAGCTCCCTCTACGAGCAGTACTTC. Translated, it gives CASRGDSSLYEQYF.

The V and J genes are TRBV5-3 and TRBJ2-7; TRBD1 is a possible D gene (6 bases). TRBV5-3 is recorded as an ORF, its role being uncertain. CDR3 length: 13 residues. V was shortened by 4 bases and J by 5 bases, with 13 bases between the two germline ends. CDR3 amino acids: CARSSWGRHEQYF. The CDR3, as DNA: TGTGCCAGAAGCAGTTGGGGGCGCCACGAGCAGTACTTC.

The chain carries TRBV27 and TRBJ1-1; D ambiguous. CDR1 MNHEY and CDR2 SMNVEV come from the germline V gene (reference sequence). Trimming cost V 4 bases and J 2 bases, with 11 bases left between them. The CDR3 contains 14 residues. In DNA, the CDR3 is TGTGCCAGCAGTTGGCGAGTTGGAAACACTGAAGCTTTCTTT. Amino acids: CASSWRVGNTEAFF.

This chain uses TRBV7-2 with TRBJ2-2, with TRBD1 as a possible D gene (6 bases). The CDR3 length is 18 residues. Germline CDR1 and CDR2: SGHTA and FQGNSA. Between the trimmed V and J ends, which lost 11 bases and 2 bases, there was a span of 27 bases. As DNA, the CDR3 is TGTGCCTCCCAGAGCCCACGGATCGGACAGCTTAACACCGGGGAGCTGTTTTTT. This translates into CASQSPRIGQLNTGELFF.

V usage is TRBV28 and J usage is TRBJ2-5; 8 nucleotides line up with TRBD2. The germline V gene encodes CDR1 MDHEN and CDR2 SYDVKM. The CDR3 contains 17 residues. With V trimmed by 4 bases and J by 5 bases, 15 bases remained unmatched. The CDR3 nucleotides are TGTGCCAGCAGTTCACCATTAGCGGGACTAGTTTCTGAGACCCAGTACTTC. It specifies CASSSPLAGLVSETQYF.

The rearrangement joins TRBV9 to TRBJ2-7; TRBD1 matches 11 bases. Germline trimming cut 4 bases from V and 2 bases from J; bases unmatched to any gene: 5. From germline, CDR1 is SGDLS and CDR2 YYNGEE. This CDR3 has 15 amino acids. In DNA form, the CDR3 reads TGTGCCAGCAGCTATGCGGGACAGGGGGCCTACGAGCAGTACTTC. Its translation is CASSYAGQGAYEQYF. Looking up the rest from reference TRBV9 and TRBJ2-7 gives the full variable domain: DSGVTQTPKHLITATGQRVTLRCSPRSGDLSVYWYQQSLDQGLQFLIQYYNGEERAKGNILERFSAQQFPDLHSELNLSSLELGDSALYFCASSYAGQGAYEQYFGPGTRLTVT.

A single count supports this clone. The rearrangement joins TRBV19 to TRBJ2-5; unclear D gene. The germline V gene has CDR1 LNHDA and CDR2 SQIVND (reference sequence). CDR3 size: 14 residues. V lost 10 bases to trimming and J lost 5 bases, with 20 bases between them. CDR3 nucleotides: TGTGCCATTTCGGCCACACCATCCACGGAGACCCAGTACTTC. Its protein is CAISATPSTETQYF.

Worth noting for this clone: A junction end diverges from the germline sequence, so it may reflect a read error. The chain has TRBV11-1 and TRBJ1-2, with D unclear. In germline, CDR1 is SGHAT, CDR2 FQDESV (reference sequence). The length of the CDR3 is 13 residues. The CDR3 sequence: CASSLRADGKQDF. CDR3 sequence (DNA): TGTGCCAGCAGCTTAAGGGCGGACGGCAAACAAGACTTC. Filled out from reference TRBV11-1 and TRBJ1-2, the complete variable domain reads EAEVAQSPRYKITEKSQAVAFWCDPISGHATLYWYRQILGQGPELLVQFQDESVVDDSQLPKDRFSAERLKGVDSTLKIQPAELGDSAMYLCASSLRADGKQDFGSGTRLTVV.

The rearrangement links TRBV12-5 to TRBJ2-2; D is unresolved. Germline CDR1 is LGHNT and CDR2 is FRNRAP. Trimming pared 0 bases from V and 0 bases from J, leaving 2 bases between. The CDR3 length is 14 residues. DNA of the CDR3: TGTGCTAGTGGTTTGGTGCCGAACACCGGGGAGCTGTTTTTT. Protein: CASGLVPNTGELFF. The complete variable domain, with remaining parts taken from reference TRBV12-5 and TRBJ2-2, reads DARVTQTPRHKVTEMGQEVTMRCQPILGHNTVFWYRQTMMQGLELLAYFRNRAPLDDSGMPKDRFSAEMPDATLATLKIQPSEPRDSAVYFCASGLVPNTGELFFGEGSRLTVL.

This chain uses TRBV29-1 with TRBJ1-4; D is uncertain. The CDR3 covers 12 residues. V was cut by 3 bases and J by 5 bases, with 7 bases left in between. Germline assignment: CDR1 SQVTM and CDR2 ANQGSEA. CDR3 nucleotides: TGCAGCGTTGATTCCGTGAATGAAAAACTGTTTTTT. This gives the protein CSVDSVNEKLFF.

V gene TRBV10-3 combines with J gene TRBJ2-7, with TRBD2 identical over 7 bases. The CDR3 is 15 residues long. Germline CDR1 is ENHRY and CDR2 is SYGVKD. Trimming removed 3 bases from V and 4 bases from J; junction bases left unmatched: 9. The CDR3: CAISEAGSREYEQYF. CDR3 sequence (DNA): TGTGCCATCAGTGAAGCGGGGTCTCGGGAGTACGAGCAGTACTTC.

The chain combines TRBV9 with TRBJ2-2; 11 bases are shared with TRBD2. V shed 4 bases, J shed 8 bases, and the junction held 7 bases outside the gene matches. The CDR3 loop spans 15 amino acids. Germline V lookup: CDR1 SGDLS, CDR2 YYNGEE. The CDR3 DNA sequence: TGTGCCAGCAGCCAATTAGCGGGAGGGCCGGGGGAGCTGTTTTTT. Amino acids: CASSQLAGGPGELFF.

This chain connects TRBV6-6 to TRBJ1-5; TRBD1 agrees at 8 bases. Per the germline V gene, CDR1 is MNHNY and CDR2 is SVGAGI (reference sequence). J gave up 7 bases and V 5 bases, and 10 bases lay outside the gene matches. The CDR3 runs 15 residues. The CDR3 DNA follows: TGTGCCAGCAGTCCAGGGACAGGAGGCCAGCAGCCCCAGCATTTT. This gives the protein CASSPGTGGQQPQHF.

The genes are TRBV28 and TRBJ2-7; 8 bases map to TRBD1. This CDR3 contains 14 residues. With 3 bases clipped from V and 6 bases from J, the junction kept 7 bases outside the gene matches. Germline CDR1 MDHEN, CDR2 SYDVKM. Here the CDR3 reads CASSLGQEAPEQYF. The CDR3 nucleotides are TGTGCCAGCAGTTTGGGACAGGAGGCTCCCGAGCAGTACTTC.

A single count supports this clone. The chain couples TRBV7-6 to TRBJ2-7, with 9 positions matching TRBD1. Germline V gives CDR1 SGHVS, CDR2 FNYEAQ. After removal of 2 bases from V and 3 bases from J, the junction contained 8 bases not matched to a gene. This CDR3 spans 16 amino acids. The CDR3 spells CASSLSLLTGGYEQYF. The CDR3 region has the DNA TGTGCCAGCAGCTTAAGCCTCCTGACAGGGGGCTACGAGCAGTACTTC.

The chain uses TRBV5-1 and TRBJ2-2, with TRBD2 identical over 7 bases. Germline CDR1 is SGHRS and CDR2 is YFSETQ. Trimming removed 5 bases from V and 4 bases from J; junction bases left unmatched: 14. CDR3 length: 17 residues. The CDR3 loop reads CASRLNAGEETTGELFF. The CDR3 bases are TGCGCCAGCAGGCTAAATGCGGGGGAGGAAACCACCGGGGAGCTGTTTTTT. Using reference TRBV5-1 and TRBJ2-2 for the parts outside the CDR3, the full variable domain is KAGVTQTPRYLIKTRGQQVTLSCSPISGHRSVSWYQQTPGQGLQFLFEYFSETQRNKGNFPGRFSGRQFSNSRSEMNVSTLELGDSALYLCASRLNAGEETTGELFFGEGSRLTVL.